These 24 T cell receptor beta chains were all obtained from the same sample, sequenced in a study of cytomegalovirus exposure and HLA in healthy donors (TCRdb year 2017). Receptor libraries were prepared by the immunoSEQ multiplex PCR assay. The multiplex PCR relied on a mix of 60 forward primers for TCR Vbeta segments and 13 reverse primers for TCR Jbeta segments. TCRdb obtained this table from immuneACCESS and retained in-frame rearrangements with V and J assigned. These tables miss some clones; where compared with another copy, unresolved V genes account for less than half of the shortfall, and the remainder is unexplained. Recorded for this sample are about 82,000 clones; 85% to 90% of them occurred a single time. Around 2.3% of the sample belongs to the ten largest clones. The sequencing input was PBMCs. These receptors originate from a man between 18 and 35 years old in good health and CMV-seronegative.

This chain connects TRBV7-6 to TRBJ1-1; 9 nucleotides agree with TRBD1. The CDR3 spans 15 residues. Germline CDR1 and CDR2: SGHVS and FNYEAQ. The V and J ends lost 5 bases and 1 base, in that order; junction bases with no gene match: 5. CDR3 region: CASSGRQGGNTEAFF. The CDR3 nucleotides read TGTGCCAGCAGCGGACGACAGGGGGGGAACACTGAAGCTTTCTTT.

The V gene is TRBV27, the J gene TRBJ2-1; the match to TRBD2 covers 9 bases. CDR1 and CDR2 from the germline V gene are MNHEY and SMNVEV (reference sequence). The CDR3 sequence is 14 residues long. V shed 4 bases and J 8 bases; nucleotides not matched to a gene: 6. The CDR3 region is CASSSSSGRDEQFF. CDR3 bases: TGTGCCAGCAGTTCTAGTAGCGGGAGAGATGAGCAGTTCTTC.

The chain employs TRBV18 and TRBJ1-1, with 10 bases lining up with TRBD1. Germline-derived CDR1 and CDR2 are KGHSH and LQKENI. V dropped 2 bases and J dropped 5; count of bases not matched to a gene: 8. This CDR3 has 16 residues. CDR3 loop: CASSPNGQGGGTEAFF. CDR3 coding DNA: TGTGCCAGCTCACCAAATGGACAGGGGGGAGGGACTGAAGCTTTCTTT.

The J gene is TRBJ2-3, the V gene TRBV5-6, with D perhaps TRBD1 (6 bases). Germline loops: CDR1 SGHDT, CDR2 YYEEEE. V lost 4 bases and J 9 bases, leaving 12 bases between the germline ends. The CDR3 extends over 12 amino acids. CDR3 in amino acids: CASSTGSTTQYF. Here the CDR3 DNA reads TGTGCCAGCAGCACAGGGTCCACCACGCAGTATTTT.

J is TRBJ2-1 and V is TRBV4-1, with 8 bases matching TRBD2. Looked up from germline, CDR1 is MGHRA and CDR2 is YSYEKL. There are 19 residues in the CDR3. V dropped 1 base and J dropped 1; count of bases not matched to a gene: 12. CDR3 region: CASSQAHGLAFRSYNEQFF. The CDR3 DNA reads TGCGCCAGCAGCCAAGCACACGGACTAGCCTTTCGGTCCTACAATGAGCAGTTCTTC.

This chain links TRBV7-2 with TRBJ2-1, with 11 bases fitting TRBD1. Germline CDR1 and CDR2: SGHTA and FQGNSA. Losses at the gene ends were 7 bases for V and 8 bases for J; bases not matched to a gene: 13. The CDR3 sequence is 16 residues long. Written as DNA, the CDR3 is TGTGCCAGCACCAATCCTCAGGACAGGGGGCAATATGAGCAGTTCTTC. Residues: CASTNPQDRGQYEQFF.

A few counts support this clone. The chain combines TRBV6-6 with TRBJ2-7; perhaps TRBD1 as D (6 bases). Germline V gene sequence: CDR1 MNHNY, CDR2 SVGAGI (reference sequence). V lost 7 bases and J 5 bases, leaving 18 bases between the germline ends. This CDR3 has 14 residues. The CDR3, as DNA: TGTGCCAGCACGTCCGGCACAGGGCACCACGAGCAGTACTTC. This sequence encodes CASTSGTGHHEQYF.

The J gene is TRBJ1-3, the V gene TRBV19; 9 bases are shared with TRBD1. This CDR3 is built from 14 residues. Unmatched junction bases numbered 9, after V lost 11 bases and J lost 4 bases. Per the germline V gene, CDR1 is LNHDA and CDR2 is SQIVND (reference sequence). The DNA for the CDR3 is TGTGCCGCCCATTCGGGACAGGGCGGAAACACCATATATTTT. Its protein product is CAAHSGQGGNTIYF.

This clone was seen just once. The CDR3 bases are TGTGCCAGCAGCTCACAGGGAATTCTGCTCTCTGAAGCTTTCTTT. Residues: CASSSQGILLSEAFF. The rearrangement joins TRBV7-9 to TRBJ1-1; maybe TRBD1 (6 bases). The germline V gene encodes CDR1 SEHNR and CDR2 FQNEAQ (reference sequence). The CDR3 is made up of 15 amino acids. The V gene lost 4 bases and the J gene lost 6 bases, with 18 bases spanning the gap.

The chain combines TRBV5-1 with TRBJ2-3, with TRBD2 as a possible D gene (6 bases). The germline V and J ends were trimmed by 2 bases and 6 bases, with 13 bases remaining between them. The V gene's germline CDR1 is SGHRS and CDR2 YFSETQ. The CDR3 length is 14 residues. The CDR3 loop is CASSFSPGVDTQYF. The DNA of the CDR3 is TGCGCCAGCAGCTTCTCTCCGGGGGTGGATACGCAGTATTTT.

This chain joins TRBV9 and TRBJ1-2, with 8 bases that match TRBD1. From germline, CDR1 is SGDLS and CDR2 YYNGEE. The CDR3 has 17 residues. Losses at the gene ends were 3 bases for V and 3 bases for J; bases not matched to a gene: 13. The CDR3 sequence is CASSESRGDRRYYGYTF. In nucleotides, the CDR3 is TGTGCCAGCAGCGAAAGTAGGGGGGACAGGAGATACTATGGCTACACCTTC.

The chain has TRBV6-5 and TRBJ2-7; D is unresolved. Trimming stripped 8 bases from V and 0 bases from J, with 14 bases between. The CDR3 is 14 residues long. The germline gives CDR1 MNHEY, CDR2 SVGAGI. CDR3 nucleotides: TGTGCCAGCTCTGAGTTAGTAAGCTCCTACGAGCAGTACTTC. This gives the protein CASSELVSSYEQYF.

The chain employs TRBV7-2 and TRBJ2-1; perhaps TRBD1 as D (5 bases). This CDR3 comprises 13 residues. Germline CDR1 SGHTA, CDR2 FQGNSA. Between the trimmed V and J ends, which lost 5 bases and 8 bases, there was a span of 13 bases. In DNA form, the CDR3 reads TGTGCCAGCAGCCAAACCCAGGGATATGAGCAGTTCTTC. Its protein product is CASSQTQGYEQFF.

The V gene is TRBV7-8, the J gene TRBJ1-6, with D possibly TRBD1 on 6 matching bases. The CDR3 runs 15 residues. The ends were cut back, 3 bases at V and 7 bases at J, with 13 bases in the middle. Germline V CDR1 and CDR2: SGHVS, FQNEAQ. DNA for the CDR3: TGTGCCAGCAGCTTCGGGCAGGGGACGAATTCACCCCTCCACTTT. Residues: CASSFGQGTNSPLHF.

The chain is built from TRBV4-3 and TRBJ1-2, with TRBD1 as a possible D gene (6 bases). Trimming shortened V by 3 bases and J by 0 bases, and 8 bases separated the two germline ends. The CDR3 extends over 14 amino acids. The V gene's germline CDR1 is LGHNA and CDR2 YSLEER. In nucleotides, the CDR3 is TGCGCCAGCAGCCATCGGACAGCTAACTATGGCTACACCTTC. It is translated as CASSHRTANYGYTF.

The sample holds one count of this clone. The V and J genes are TRBV5-1 and TRBJ2-5, with D possibly being TRBD2 (5 bases). V gave up 4 bases and J gave up 7 bases, with 17 bases separating them. Per the germline V gene, CDR1 is SGHRS and CDR2 is YFSETQ. The CDR3 is made up of 14 amino acids. The CDR3 region is CASSLHDIGGTQYF. The CDR3 nucleotides read TGCGCCAGCAGCCTGCATGACATCGGAGGGACCCAGTACTTC.

V usage is TRBV29-1 and J usage is TRBJ1-2; 8 positions match TRBD1. In germline, CDR1 is SQVTM, CDR2 ANQGSEA. V lost 6 bases to trimming and J lost 3 bases; unmatched junction nucleotides: 6. The CDR3 consists of 13 residues. The chain's CDR3 is CSVGQGQDYGYTF. CDR3 sequence (DNA): TGCAGCGTCGGACAGGGTCAGGACTATGGCTACACCTTC.

The rearrangement links TRBV10-3 to TRBJ2-1; 7 bases agree with TRBD2. The ends lost 3 bases at V and 5 bases at J; junction bases unmatched: 10. The V gene's germline CDR1 is ENHRY and CDR2 SYGVKD. This CDR3 has 16 residues. The CDR3 sequence is CAISEGDGRSNNEQFF. The CDR3 coding sequence is TGTGCCATCAGTGAAGGCGACGGGAGGTCGAACAATGAGCAGTTCTTC.

The chain carries TRBV4-1 and TRBJ1-5, with 9 bases aligning to TRBD1. The CDR3 totals 16 residues. With V trimmed by 0 bases and J by 6 bases, 6 bases remained unmatched. The germline CDR1 and CDR2 sequences are MGHRA and YSYEKL. The CDR3 DNA reads TGCGCCAGCAGCCAAGACCCGGGACAGGGCCGTCAGCCCCAGCATTTT. Protein sequence: CASSQDPGQGRQPQHF.

The J gene is TRBJ2-2, the V gene TRBV19; 7 positions agree with TRBD1. The junction had 4 bases not matched to a gene; V was cut back by 0 bases and J by 0 bases. There are 17 residues in the CDR3. Germline V gene lookup returns CDR1 LNHDA and CDR2 SQIVND (reference sequence). The CDR3 region is CASSIDVGTANTGELFF. DNA for the CDR3: TGTGCCAGTAGTATAGATGTAGGGACAGCGAACACCGGGGAGCTGTTTTTT.

The chain employs TRBV28 and TRBJ1-5; 9 bases match TRBD1. The junction had 7 bases not matched to a gene; V was cut back by 6 bases and J by 4 bases. Germline lookup yields CDR1 MDHEN and CDR2 SYDVKM. CDR3 size: 15 residues. In nucleotides, the CDR3 is TGTGCCAGCAGACCGGGACAGGGTTCGAATCAGCCCCAGCATTTT. It translates to CASRPGQGSNQPQHF. Together with reference TRBV28 and TRBJ1-5, the CDR3 gives the full variable domain: DVKVTQSSRYLVKRTGEKVFLECVQDMDHENMFWYRQDPGLGLRLIYFSYDVKMKEKGDIPEGYSVSREKKERFSLILESASTNQTSMYLCASRPGQGSNQPQHFGDGTRLSIL.

The chain is built from TRBV19 and TRBJ2-3, with 8 bases matching TRBD1. After removal of 3 bases from V and 5 bases from J, the junction contained 4 bases not matched to a gene. The germline V gene has CDR1 LNHDA and CDR2 SQIVND (reference sequence). The CDR3 totals 14 residues. CDR3 DNA sequence: TGTGCCAGTAGTATGGTAGGGACAGGAGATACGCAGTATTTT. Amino acids: CASSMVGTGDTQYF.

The CDR3 region is CASSLDRGRDNEQFF. The CDR3 DNA is TGTGCCAGCAGTCTGGACAGGGGGCGCGACAATGAGCAGTTCTTC. The rearrangement uses TRBV6-5 and TRBJ2-1, with 11 bases lining up with TRBD1. The CDR3 loop spans 15 amino acids. After removal of 5 bases from V and 5 bases from J, the junction contained 5 bases not matched to a gene. CDR1 is MNHEY and CDR2 is SVGAGI in the germline V gene.

This chain links TRBV10-1 with TRBJ2-3; 8 nucleotides agree with TRBD2. The CDR3 totals 17 residues. V lost 0 bases and J lost 2; bases outside the gene matches: 7. Germline V lookup: CDR1 WNHNN, CDR2 SYGVQD (reference sequence). The CDR3 loop is CASSESGREGDTDTQYF. For the CDR3, the DNA is TGCGCCAGCAGTGAGTCCGGCCGGGAGGGAGACACAGATACGCAGTATTTT.